A selection of T cell receptor beta chains follows, all from one sample in a study of cytomegalovirus exposure and HLA in healthy donors. TCRdb's table, derived via immunoSEQ multiplex PCR, lists solely in-frame clones and lacks some. In the table there are around 150,000 clones, 70% to 90% of which are singletons. Sequencing input: PBMCs. These TCRs come from a woman in her twenties or thirties in good health and CMV-seropositive. CDR3s include the opening cysteine and the closing phenylalanine or tryptophan. The D gene is left open where the match is weak. Size is omitted from some rows. Given values are once, few, many or a class for expanded clones.

abundance	j_gene	d_gene	v_gene	CDR3aa	CDR3nt
.	TRBJ2-7	.	TRBV7-2	CASSLVAYYEQYF	TGTGCCAGCAGCTTAGTAGCGTACTACGAGCAGTACTTC
.	TRBJ2-1	TRBD2	TRBV6-5	CASSWGLAGNEQFF	TGTGCCAGCAGTTGGGGACTAGCTGGTAATGAGCAGTTCTTC
.	TRBJ1-4	.	TRBV2	CASSDRGYEKLFF	TGTGCCAGCAGTGACAGGGGCTATGAAAAACTGTTTTTT
.	TRBJ2-2	.	TRBV5-4	CASSLFGGNTGELFF	TGTGCCAGCAGCTTGTTCGGGGGGAACACCGGGGAGCTGTTTTTT
.	TRBJ1-1	.	TRBV7-3	CASSLNTDTEAFF	TGTGCCAGCAGCTTAAACACCGACACTGAAGCTTTCTTT
.	TRBJ1-4	TRBD1	TRBV11-2	CASSPRTGGTNEKLFF	TGTGCCAGCAGCCCGAGAACAGGGGGCACTAATGAAAAACTGTTTTTT
once	TRBJ2-3	TRBD2	TRBV2	CASLAGVSDTQYF	TGTGCCAGCTTAGCGGGGGTTTCGGATACGCAGTATTTT
.	TRBJ2-3	TRBD2	TRBV6-4	CASSALAGSTDTQYF	TGTGCCAGCAGTGCCCTAGCGGGCTCCACAGATACGCAGTATTTT
.	TRBJ1-2	.	TRBV2	CASSPGDENTF	TGTGCCAGTTCACCGGGGGACGAGAACACCTTC
.	TRBJ2-3	TRBD2	TRBV7-2	CASSLRTSGGVSTDTQYF	TGTGCCAGCAGCTTAAGGACTAGCGGGGGGGTAAGCACAGATACGCAGTATTTT
.	TRBJ2-7	TRBD1	TRBV5-6	CASSLAGQGPLYEQYF	TGTGCCAGCAGCTTGGCCGGACAGGGTCCCCTCTACGAGCAGTACTTC
.	TRBJ1-1	.	TRBV7-9	CASSSRAGAFF	TGTGCCAGCAGCTCCCGCGCAGGAGCTTTCTTT
.	TRBJ2-7	.	TRBV4-3	CASSQDWAVTYEQYF	TGCGCCAGCAGCCAAGACTGGGCAGTCACCTACGAGCAGTACTTC
.	TRBJ2-5	TRBD2	TRBV10-3	CAISTPDGRVQETQYF	TGTGCCATCAGTACCCCGGACGGGAGGGTGCAAGAGACCCAGTACTTC
.	TRBJ1-2	.	TRBV21-1	CASSPPGYGYTF	TGTGCCAGCAGCCCGCCGGGCTATGGCTACACCTTC
.	TRBJ2-7	TRBD1	TRBV10-2	CASSKEGQALGQYF	TGCGCCAGCAGCAAAGAGGGACAGGCGTTGGGGCAGTACTTC
few	TRBJ1-1	.	TRBV7-8	CASSPGQYYTEAFF	TGTGCCAGCAGCCCCGGACAGTACTACACTGAAGCTTTCTTT
.	TRBJ1-1	.	TRBV6-5	CASTYGGGGGTEAFF	TGTGCCAGCACCTACGGGGGGGGCGGGGGGACTGAAGCTTTCTTT
.	TRBJ2-5	TRBD1	TRBV5-1	CASSIQGNQETQYF	TGCGCCAGCAGCATACAGGGGAACCAAGAGACCCAGTACTTC
few	TRBJ1-2	.	TRBV9	CASSTAPRGYGYTF	TGTGCCAGCAGCACGGCCCCCAGGGGCTATGGCTACACCTTC
once	TRBJ1-1	.	TRBV7-3	CASSLGVGLEAFF	TGTGCCAGCAGCTTAGGGGTTGGACTGGAAGCTTTCTTT
once	TRBJ2-5	.	TRBV5-6	CASSSGTYGETQYF	TGTGCCAGCAGCTCCGGGACATACGGAGAGACCCAGTACTTC
.	TRBJ1-1	.	TRBV6-6	CASSYRGRSEAFF	TGTGCCAGCAGTTACAGGGGGAGATCTGAAGCTTTCTTT
.	TRBJ2-7	.	TRBV2	CASERTPHLYEQYF	TGTGCCAGCGAGAGGACACCACACCTCTACGAGCAGTACTTC
.	TRBJ2-4	.	TRBV5-4	CASSGGGGIQYF	TGTGCCAGCAGCGGGGGGGGCGGCATTCAGTACTTC
.	TRBJ1-1	TRBD1	TRBV28	CASSYGTVEAFF	TGTGCCAGCAGTTACGGGACAGTTGAAGCTTTCTTT
.	TRBJ1-6	.	TRBV6-4	CASSAEGGGNSPLHF	TGTGCCAGCAGTGCGGAGGGGGGGGGTAATTCACCCCTCCACTTT
once	TRBJ1-2	TRBD1	TRBV6-6	CASTIPGQGYGYTF	TGTGCCAGCACCATCCCGGGACAGGGCTATGGCTACACCTTC
.	TRBJ2-7	.	TRBV7-9	CASSPGAYEQYF	TGTGCCAGCAGCCCCGGGGCCTACGAGCAGTACTTC
.	TRBJ2-1	TRBD2	TRBV7-2	CASSPGTSGGANEQFF	TGTGCCAGCAGCCCGGGGACTAGCGGGGGGGCAAATGAGCAGTTCTTC
few	TRBJ1-5	.	TRBV6-1	CASTRGYQPQHF	TGTGCCAGCACCAGGGGTTATCAGCCCCAGCATTTT
.	TRBJ2-5	.	TRBV5-1	CASSLDGTQETQYF	TGCGCCAGCAGCTTGGACGGGACACAAGAGACCCAGTACTTC
.	TRBJ1-5	TRBD1	TRBV5-1	CASSLQGARPQHF	TGCGCCAGCAGCTTACAGGGGGCTAGGCCCCAGCATTTT
.	TRBJ2-2	.	TRBV7-3	CASSFTHGPGELFF	TGTGCCAGCAGCTTCACCCATGGCCCCGGGGAGCTGTTTTTT
few	TRBJ1-5	TRBD1	TRBV30	CAWSVGTGNQPQHF	TGTGCCTGGAGTGTCGGGACAGGGAATCAGCCCCAGCATTTT
.	TRBJ1-1	.	TRBV5-5	CASSLVRAGFDTEAFF	TGTGCCAGCAGCTTGGTACGCGCGGGGTTTGACACTGAAGCTTTCTTT
.	TRBJ1-2	TRBD1	TRBV4-3	CASSQATGAGYTF	TGCGCCAGCAGCCAAGCTACAGGGGCTGGCTACACCTTC
.	TRBJ2-7	.	TRBV5-4	CASNRGEGGNYEQYF	TGTGCCAGCAATCGTGGCGAGGGCGGTAACTACGAGCAGTACTTC
few	TRBJ1-5	.	TRBV10-3	CASSRGISNQPQHF	TGTGCATCATCTCGGGGTATTTCCAATCAGCCCCAGCATTTT
.	TRBJ1-4	TRBD1	TRBV28	CASSFGGTAEKLFF	TGTGCCAGCAGTTTTGGCGGGACAGCTGAAAAACTGTTTTTT
.	TRBJ1-1	TRBD1	TRBV9	CASSVDGQANTEAFF	TGTGCCAGCAGCGTAGATGGACAGGCCAACACTGAAGCTTTCTTT
few	TRBJ1-2	TRBD1	TRBV5-1	CASSLEGTGFNYGYTF	TGCGCCAGCAGCTTGGAAGGGACAGGGTTTAACTATGGCTACACCTTC
.	TRBJ1-1	.	TRBV4-3	CASSQDSGTEAFF	TGCGCCAGCAGCCAAGATAGCGGCACTGAAGCTTTCTTT
.	TRBJ2-7	TRBD1	TRBV6-5	CASRRQGAYEQYF	TGTGCCAGCAGGCGACAGGGGGCCTACGAGCAGTACTTC
.	TRBJ1-1	TRBD1	TRBV4-2	CASSQDTAQGAKAFF	TGTGCCAGCAGCCAAGATACGGCCCAGGGGGCTAAAGCTTTCTTT
.	TRBJ2-7	.	TRBV11-3	CASSLGGSSYEQYF	TGTGCCAGCAGCTTAGGGGGCAGCTCCTACGAGCAGTACTTC
few	TRBJ2-5	TRBD2	TRBV10-3	CAVQRDLQETQYF	TGTGCCGTCCAGCGGGACTTACAAGAGACCCAGTACTTC